This TCR beta chain was observed in a study of CD8 T cells in ankylosing spondylitis. Study findings and constraints: Disease-linked clones, CD8+, were relatively rare in peripheral blood. Seemingly distinctive of ankylosing spondylitis blood was a TCR beta motif formed by eight highly homologous variants.

It was by quantitative 5'-RACE with molecular barcodes that TCR beta libraries were made. In TCRdb, the 5' RACE reads were re-called with MiXCR into one record per CDR3 protein. The sample yields around 150,000 distinct CDR3 sequences, about 32% seen once. For this clonotype: The antigen is unknown.

CDR3 size: 13 residues. Germline V lookup: CDR1 DFQATT, CDR2 SNEGSKA (reference sequence). Trimming removed 1 base from V and 8 bases from J, with 12 bases in between. This clonotype originated in a male donor with ankylosing spondylitis. Material: synovial fluid, either unsorted or a sorted T cell fraction (not recorded which). This chain connects TRBV20-1 to TRBJ2-1; no reliable D call. The CDR3 sequence: CSARGPYYDEQFF. CDR3 DNA sequence: TGCAGTGCTAGAGGGCCCTACTATGATGAGCAGTTCTTC.